These 17 T cell receptor beta chains originate from one sample sequenced in a study of CD8 T cells in Susac syndrome. The RNA, about 0.5 to 1 ug, was put through reverse transcription using random hexamers. One entry per CDR3 protein results from TCRdb running MiXCR on the immunoSEQ multiplex PCR reads. The data show around 95,000 distinct CDR3 sequences, with 95% seen just once and approximately 0.3% held by the top ten. The material sequenced was CD8+ T cells from PBMCs. The receptor set was obtained from a human donor with Susac syndrome.

This sequence joins TRBV29-1 and TRBJ2-7, with D perhaps TRBD2 (6 bases). CDR1 is SQVTM and CDR2 is ANQGSEA in the germline V gene. This CDR3 has 12 residues. Trimming took 4 bases from V and 7 from J, leaving 14 bases between them. In nucleotides, the CDR3 is TGCAGCGTTGCGCCACCGAGCGGGGAGCAGTACTTC. This gives the protein CSVAPPSGEQYF.

J is TRBJ1-4 and V is TRBV23-1; no firm D call. TRBV23-1 is designated an ORF whose function remains uncertain. There are 11 residues in the CDR3. The V and J ends lost 6 bases and 10 bases respectively, with 9 bases between them. CDR3 region: CASSPSRKLFF. DNA for the CDR3: TGCGCCAGCAGCCCCTCTCGAAAACTGTTTTTT.

The chain combines TRBV6-5 with TRBJ2-2, with D perhaps assigned TRBD1 or TRBD2 (5 bases each). In germline, CDR1 is MNHEY, CDR2 SVGAGI. The germline V and J ends were trimmed by 4 bases and 6 bases, with 12 bases remaining between them. The length of the CDR3 is 14 residues. Here the CDR3 reads CASSWDRASGELFF. Written as DNA, the CDR3 is TGTGCCAGCAGTTGGGACCGAGCGTCCGGGGAGCTGTTTTTT.

The chain combines TRBV5-4 with TRBJ2-7; no definite D call. The CDR3 has 15 residues. In germline, CDR1 is SGHNT, CDR2 YYREEE (reference sequence). Trimming took off 4 bases at V and 0 bases at J, with 14 bases between the two ends. CDR3 DNA: TGTGCCAGCAGCCCCTTCGGTGCATTCTCCTACGAGCAGTACTTC. Its translation: CASSPFGAFSYEQYF.

The genes are TRBV29-1 and TRBJ1-2; D perhaps matches TRBD1 (6 bases). This CDR3 has 11 residues. Germline assignment: CDR1 SQVTM and CDR2 ANQGSEA. V lost 3 bases, J lost 8 bases, and 10 bases lay in between. In nucleotides, the CDR3 is TGCAGCGTTGATGGGGGCTCCGGCTACACCTTC. It codes for CSVDGGSGYTF.

The chain joins TRBV9 to TRBJ2-3; D unclear. Germline CDR1 reads SGDLS; CDR2 reads YYNGEE. The V and J ends lost 2 bases and 0 bases respectively, with 7 bases between them. This CDR3 contains 14 residues. The CDR3 DNA reads as TGTGCCAGCAGCGTTTCCAGGAGCACAGATACGCAGTATTTT. Translated: CASSVSRSTDTQYF.

This sequence joins TRBV29-1 and TRBJ2-7; D is perhaps TRBD2 (6 bases). The V end lost 5 bases, the J end lost 0 bases, and 14 bases lay between the germline ends. The CDR3 is made up of 14 amino acids. In germline, CDR1 is SQVTM, CDR2 ANQGSEA. The CDR3 nucleotides read TGCAGCGTTAGGCAGGTCGGGGGCTCCTACGAGCAGTACTTC. This encodes CSVRQVGGSYEQYF.

The chain is built from TRBV7-3 and TRBJ1-2; possibly TRBD1 for D (6 bases). CDR1 and CDR2 (germline): SGHTA, FQGTGA. The CDR3 loop spans 12 amino acids. V was shortened by 2 bases and J by 6 bases, with 7 bases between the two germline ends. The CDR3 here is CASSLPGDGYTF. CDR3 bases: TGTGCCAGCAGCTTACCAGGGGATGGCTACACCTTC.

The V and J genes are TRBV7-2 and TRBJ2-7; 7 nucleotides agree with TRBD2. The CDR3 sequence is 15 residues long. Germline values: CDR1 SGHTA, CDR2 FQGNSA. The V gene end was trimmed by 5 bases and the J gene end by 5 bases; junction bases not matched to a gene: 12. CDR3: CASSPRWGGEDEQYF. For the CDR3, the DNA is TGTGCCAGCAGCCCTCGGTGGGGGGGTGAGGACGAGCAGTACTTC.

The chain couples TRBV27 to TRBJ2-5; 7 positions match TRBD2. V trimming: 5 bases; J trimming: 5 bases; junction bases outside the gene matches: 5. Germline CDR1 MNHEY, CDR2 SMNVEV (reference sequence). The CDR3 is 13 amino acids. The chain's CDR3 is CASSLRRGETQYF. The CDR3, as DNA: TGTGCCAGCAGTCTCAGGCGGGGGGAGACCCAGTACTTC.

The chain uses TRBV4-1 and TRBJ1-2; D gene uncertain. The CDR3 covers 13 residues. V lost 1 base, J lost 4 bases, and 7 bases lay in between. CDR1 is MGHRA, CDR2 YSYEKL, per germline. CDR3 nucleotides: TGCGCCAGCAGCCAAGTCGGACCCTATGGCTACACCTTC. It encodes CASSQVGPYGYTF.

This chain uses TRBV6-5 with TRBJ2-4; possible D gene TRBD2, 6 bases. Trimming stripped 5 bases from V and 7 bases from J, with 18 bases between. CDR3 size: 15 residues. Germline CDR1 MNHEY, CDR2 SVGAGI. The CDR3 sequence: CASSPSGGGSNIQYF. Written as DNA, the CDR3 is TGTGCCAGCAGTCCCTCCGGGGGAGGTTCGAACATTCAGTACTTC.

This rearrangement joins TRBV5-6 to TRBJ2-5; 11 bases align to TRBD2. The CDR3 is made up of 15 amino acids. In germline, CDR1 is SGHDT, CDR2 YYEEEE. V shed 4 bases, J shed 7 bases, and the junction held 9 bases outside the gene matches. The CDR3 sequence: CASSTGLAVRGTQYF. CDR3 sequence (DNA): TGTGCCAGCAGCACGGGACTAGCGGTGCGAGGGACCCAGTACTTC.

The chain recombines TRBV4-1 with TRBJ2-1; a weak D match, TRBD1 (6 bases). Germline values: CDR1 MGHRA, CDR2 YSYEKL. The CDR3 loop spans 14 amino acids. Trimming cost V 3 bases and J 6 bases, with 12 bases left between them. CDR3 sequence reads: CASSHGTSANEQFF. In DNA form, the CDR3 reads TGCGCCAGCAGCCACGGGACATCTGCCAATGAGCAGTTCTTC.

The chain carries TRBV4-1 and TRBJ2-7; D not resolved. V dropped 3 bases and J dropped 7 bases, with 25 bases sitting between them. There are 17 residues in the CDR3. Per the germline V gene, CDR1 is MGHRA and CDR2 is YSYEKL. The CDR3 DNA sequence: TGCGCCAGCAGCCAGCGGACGGCCGGAGCTTTAAGTAATGAGCAGTACTTC. Translating gives CASSQRTAGALSNEQYF.

The gene calls are TRBV29-1 and TRBJ2-5, with a weak D call TRBD1 (5 bases). The V gene lost 1 base and the J gene lost 5 bases, with 5 bases spanning the gap. CDR3 length: 11 residues. Germline assignment: CDR1 SQVTM and CDR2 ANQGSEA. The DNA of the CDR3 is TGCAGCGTTGAAGGGGGCGAGACCCAGTACTTC. Its protein is CSVEGGETQYF.

V usage is TRBV6-5 and J usage is TRBJ1-2; D is unresolved. The ends were cut back, 6 bases at V and 6 bases at J, with 14 bases in the middle. This CDR3 comprises 13 residues. The V gene's germline CDR1 is MNHEY and CDR2 SVGAGI. CDR3 in amino acids: CASRRQPRDGYTF. CDR3 coding DNA: TGTGCCAGCAGGCGACAACCAAGAGATGGCTACACCTTC.